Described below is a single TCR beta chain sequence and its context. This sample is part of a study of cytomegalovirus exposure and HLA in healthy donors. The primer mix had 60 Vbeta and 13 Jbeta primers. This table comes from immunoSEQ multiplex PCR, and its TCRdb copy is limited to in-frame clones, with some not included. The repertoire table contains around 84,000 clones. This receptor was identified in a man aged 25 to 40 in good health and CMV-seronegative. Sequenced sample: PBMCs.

The CDR3 nucleotides are TGTGCCAGCAGGAACAGCGGGGCGTACAATGAGCAGTTCTTC. Protein product: CASRNSGAYNEQFF. The chain combines TRBV6-5 with TRBJ2-1; 7 bases line up with TRBD2. V trimming: 6 bases; J trimming: 4 bases; junction bases outside the gene matches: 6. The CDR3 spans 14 residues. Germline CDR1 is MNHEY and CDR2 is SVGAGI.